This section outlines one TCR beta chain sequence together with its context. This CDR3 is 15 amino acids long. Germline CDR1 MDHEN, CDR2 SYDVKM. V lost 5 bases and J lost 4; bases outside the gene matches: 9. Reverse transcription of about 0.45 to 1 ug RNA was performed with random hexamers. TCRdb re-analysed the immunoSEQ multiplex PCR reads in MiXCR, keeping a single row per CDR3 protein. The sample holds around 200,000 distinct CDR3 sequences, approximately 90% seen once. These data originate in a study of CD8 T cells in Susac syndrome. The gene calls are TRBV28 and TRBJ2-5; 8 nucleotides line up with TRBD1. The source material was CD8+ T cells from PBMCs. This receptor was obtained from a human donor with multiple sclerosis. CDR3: CASSVSAGGRETQYF. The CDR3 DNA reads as TGTGCCAGCAGTGTCTCGGCAGGGGGCCGAGAGACCCAGTACTTC.